This TCR beta chain was profiled in a study of control samples from healthy donors and cancer patients. Some clones are missing from TCRdb's copy, which holds only in-frame ones; the method was immunoSEQ multiplex PCR. The table lists more than 65,000 clones, 70% to 90% of them singletons. The CDR3 has 15 amino acids. The ends were cut back, 3 bases at V and 0 bases at J, with 13 bases in the middle. Germline CDR1 DFQATT, CDR2 SNEGSKA (reference sequence). The source is a woman aged 55-70 years with head and neck cancer. Sequencing used PBMCs. V and J are TRBV20-1 and TRBJ2-3; D is undetermined. The CDR3 reads CSASVSGVSTDTQYF. DNA of the CDR3: TGCAGTGCTAGTGTTTCTGGCGTCAGCACAGATACGCAGTATTTT.